These 16 T cell receptor beta chains were sequenced from one sample in a study of cytomegalovirus exposure and HLA in healthy donors. Primers for the PCR totalled 60 Vbeta and 13 Jbeta. Profiling relied on immunoSEQ multiplex PCR, and the TCRdb table lists in-frame clones only, not all of them. In the table there are roughly 130,000 clones, 65% to 80% of which are singletons. Sequencing was done on a sample of PBMCs. Every receptor here comes from a woman aged 40 to 55 in good health and CMV-seronegative.

The chain links TRBV7-6 to TRBJ1-3; D remains ambiguous. The V gene's germline CDR1 is SGHVS and CDR2 FNYEAQ. V was trimmed by 11 bases and J by 4 bases, leaving 9 bases between them. The CDR3 contains 11 residues. Here the CDR3 DNA reads TGTGCCGCGGGTTCGGGAAACACCATATATTTT. Translating gives CAAGSGNTIYF. Using reference TRBV7-6 and TRBJ1-3 for the parts outside the CDR3, the full variable domain is GAGVSQSPRYKVTKRGQDVALRCDPISGHVSLYWYRQALGQGPEFLTYFNYEAQQDKSGLPNDRFSAERPEGSISTLTIQRTEQRDSAMYRCAAGSGNTIYFGEGSWLTVV.

This chain joins TRBV5-1 and TRBJ2-4; TRBD1 matches at 8 bases. Germline CDR1 and CDR2: SGHRS and YFSETQ. The length of the CDR3 is 14 residues. Losses at the gene ends were 5 bases for V and 8 bases for J; bases not matched to a gene: 9. The CDR3 is CASSPGQGIDIQYF. CDR3 coding DNA: TGCGCCAGCAGTCCTGGACAGGGAATAGACATTCAGTACTTC.

This chain connects TRBV13 to TRBJ2-2; D is possibly TRBD2 (5 bases). V was cut by 5 bases and J by 6 bases, with 10 bases left in between. The V gene's germline CDR1 is PRHDT and CDR2 FYEKMQ (reference sequence). This CDR3 spans 13 amino acids. The CDR3: CASSPIGAGELFF. In DNA form, the CDR3 reads TGTGCCAGCAGCCCCATCGGGGCCGGGGAGCTGTTTTTT.

V and J are TRBV7-8 and TRBJ2-1; D remains ambiguous. The germline V gene encodes CDR1 SGHVS and CDR2 FQNEAQ. Trimming took 0 bases from V and 4 from J, leaving 16 bases between them. The CDR3 sequence is 17 residues long. The CDR3, as DNA: TGTGCCAGCAGCTTAGCTTTTTTCTCGTCCCCTTACAATGAGCAGTTCTTC. As protein: CASSLAFFSSPYNEQFF.

V is TRBV15 and J is TRBJ1-4; D is unclear. V lost 4 bases to trimming and J lost 5 bases, with 5 bases between them. Germline assignment: CDR1 LNHNV and CDR2 YYDKDF (reference sequence). The CDR3 loop spans 12 amino acids. In DNA form, the CDR3 reads TGTGCCACCAGCACGGGGAATGAAAAACTGTTTTTT. It translates to CATSTGNEKLFF.

This chain links TRBV6-1 with TRBJ2-7, with TRBD2 matching 8 bases. The CDR3 spans 15 residues. Germline V gene sequence: CDR1 MNHNS, CDR2 SASEGT. J gave up 5 bases and V 7 bases, and 13 bases lay outside the gene matches. CDR3 nucleotides: TGTGCCAGCAACCGGAACGTGGCGGGAGGAGACGAGCAGTACTTC. It specifies CASNRNVAGGDEQYF.

This clone was picked up a small number of times. This chain joins TRBV5-4 and TRBJ2-1, with 14 bases aligning to TRBD2. CDR1 and CDR2 from the germline V gene are SGHNT and YYREEE (reference sequence). The V and J ends lost 4 bases and 8 bases, in that order; junction bases with no gene match: 8. This CDR3 spans 16 amino acids. Here the CDR3 reads CASSPGLAGDLDEQFF. For the CDR3, the DNA is TGTGCCAGCAGCCCGGGACTAGCGGGAGACTTGGATGAGCAGTTCTTC.

The CDR3 bases are TGTGCCAGCAAAGGAGGCACTGAAGCTTTCTTT. This translates into CASKGGTEAFF. V is TRBV6-6 and J is TRBJ1-1; D not certain. Germline V CDR1 and CDR2: MNHNY, SVGAGI (reference sequence). Trimming pared 7 bases from V and 4 bases from J, leaving 7 bases between. This CDR3 has 11 residues.

The J gene is TRBJ1-5, the V gene TRBV6-5; D gene unclear. The CDR3 contains 13 residues. Germline CDR1 and CDR2: MNHEY and SVGAGI. The V end lost 5 bases, the J end lost 4 bases, and 9 bases lay between the germline ends. CDR3 in DNA: TGTGCCAGCAGTGAATCCCTAAATCAGCCCCAGCATTTT. The encoded protein is CASSESLNQPQHF.

This clone has only a few counts. The CDR3 loop is CASSILPGGGGYTDTQYF. DNA for the CDR3: TGCGCCAGCAGCATCCTGCCGGGGGGCGGGGGCTACACAGATACGCAGTATTTT. V and J are TRBV5-1 and TRBJ2-3; TRBD2 might be the D (7 bases). V shed 4 bases and J shed 2 bases, with 23 bases lying between them. CDR3 length equals 18 residues. The germline V gene has CDR1 SGHRS and CDR2 YFSETQ. The full variable domain, rest sourced from reference TRBV5-1 and TRBJ2-3, is KAGVTQTPRYLIKTRGQQVTLSCSPISGHRSVSWYQQTPGQGLQFLFEYFSETQRNKGNFPGRFSGRQFSNSRSEMNVSTLELGDSALYLCASSILPGGGGYTDTQYFGPGTRLTVL.

The rearrangement links TRBV6-6 to TRBJ1-2; no firm D call. The germline V gene encodes CDR1 MNHNY and CDR2 SVGAGI (reference sequence). CDR3 size: 14 residues. V lost 5 bases to trimming and J lost 6 bases, with 16 bases between them. The CDR3 reads CASSRLTNTNGYTF. DNA for the CDR3: TGTGCCAGCAGTCGCCTGACAAATACAAATGGCTACACCTTC.

This clone was observed once. The chain joins TRBV29-1 to TRBJ2-1; no firm D call. Germline loops: CDR1 SQVTM, CDR2 ANQGSEA. This CDR3 is built from 12 residues. V was cut by 1 base and J by 10 bases, with 11 bases left in between. In DNA form, the CDR3 reads TGCAGCGTTGAAGTCGAGGCATACGAGCAGTTCTTC. It encodes CSVEVEAYEQFF.

This chain uses TRBV28 with TRBJ2-6, with 8 bases fitting TRBD2. CDR1 and CDR2 (germline): MDHEN, SYDVKM. Losses at the gene ends were 1 base for V and 5 bases for J; bases not matched to a gene: 4. The CDR3 runs to 16 residues. For the CDR3, the DNA is TGTGCCAGCAGTTTATATCGGGGGGGAAGGGCCAACGTCCTGACTTTC. Translating it yields CASSLYRGGRANVLTF.

This clone was recorded a few times. The junction and the germline gene differ at one end; a read error may be behind it. The chain has TRBV7-8 and TRBJ2-6, with D perhaps matching TRBD1 (5 bases). The germline CDR1 and CDR2 sequences are SGHVS and FQNEAQ. The CDR3 loop spans 14 amino acids. The CDR3 nucleotides are TGTGCCAGCAGCCTGAGCTCTGGGGCCAACGGCCTGACTTTC. Translation gives CASSLSSGANGLTF.

The J gene is TRBJ1-1, the V gene TRBV29-1; TRBD1 is a possible D gene (5 bases). Germline lookup yields CDR1 SQVTM and CDR2 ANQGSEA. The germline V and J ends were trimmed by 5 bases and 4 bases, with 14 bases remaining between them. The CDR3 spans 13 residues. The CDR3 sequence is CSVLYSQGTEAFF. The CDR3 DNA reads as TGCAGCGTTTTGTACAGTCAGGGCACTGAAGCTTTCTTT.

The CDR3 DNA reads TGTGCCAGCAGTTACGGCCCTAGCGGGAGGGGCGAGCAGTACTTC. Translation: CASSYGPSGRGEQYF. The V and J genes are TRBV6-5 and TRBJ2-7; 12 nucleotides match TRBD2. Germline CDR1 and CDR2: MNHEY and SVGAGI. V was clipped by 2 bases and J by 6 bases; unmatched bases: 5. This CDR3 contains 15 residues.